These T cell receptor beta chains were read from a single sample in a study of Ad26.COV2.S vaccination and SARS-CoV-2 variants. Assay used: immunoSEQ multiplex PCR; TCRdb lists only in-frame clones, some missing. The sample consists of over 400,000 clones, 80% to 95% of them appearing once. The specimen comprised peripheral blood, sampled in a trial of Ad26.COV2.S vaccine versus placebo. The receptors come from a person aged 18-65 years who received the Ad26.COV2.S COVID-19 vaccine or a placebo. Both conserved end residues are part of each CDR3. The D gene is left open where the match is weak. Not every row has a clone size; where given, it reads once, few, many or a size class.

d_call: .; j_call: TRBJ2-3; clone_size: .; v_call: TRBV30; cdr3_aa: CAWSVLWGESTDTQYF; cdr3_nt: TGTGCCTGGAGTGTACTCTGGGGGGAGAGCACAGATACGCAGTATTTT
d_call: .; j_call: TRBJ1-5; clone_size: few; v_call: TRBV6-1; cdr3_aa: CASSELRYNQPQHF; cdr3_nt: TGTGCCAGCAGTGAACTCCGGTACAATCAGCCCCAGCATTTT
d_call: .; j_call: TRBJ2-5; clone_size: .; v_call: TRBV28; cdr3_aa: CASSVLTSPQETQYF; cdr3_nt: TGTGCCAGCAGTGTCCTGACTAGTCCACAAGAGACCCAGTACTTC
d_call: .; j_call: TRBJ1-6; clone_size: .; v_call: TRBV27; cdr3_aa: CASSLRRGNSPLHF; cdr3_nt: TGTGCCAGCAGTTTACGGAGGGGGAATTCACCCCTCCACTTT
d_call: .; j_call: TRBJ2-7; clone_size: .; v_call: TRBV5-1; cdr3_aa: CASSFFGGYEQYF; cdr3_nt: TGCGCCAGCAGCTTTTTTGGCGGCTACGAGCAGTACTTC
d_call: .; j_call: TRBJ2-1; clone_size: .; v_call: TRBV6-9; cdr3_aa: CASSYPRIAEYNEQFF; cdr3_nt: TGTGCCAGCAGTTATCCCCGAATAGCGGAGTACAATGAGCAGTTCTTC
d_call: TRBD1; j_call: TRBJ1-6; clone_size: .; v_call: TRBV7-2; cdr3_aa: CASSLGRQGTTYNSPLHF; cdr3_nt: TGTGCCAGCAGCTTAGGCCGACAGGGCACCACCTATAATTCACCCCTCCACTTT
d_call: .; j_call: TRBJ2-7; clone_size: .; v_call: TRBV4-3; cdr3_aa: CASSQVTTGEQYF; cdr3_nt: TGCGCCAGCAGCCAAGTGACTACAGGAGAGCAGTACTTC
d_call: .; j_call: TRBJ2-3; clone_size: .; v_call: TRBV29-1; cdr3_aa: CSVDESPDTQYF; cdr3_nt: TGCAGCGTTGATGAGAGTCCAGATACGCAGTATTTT
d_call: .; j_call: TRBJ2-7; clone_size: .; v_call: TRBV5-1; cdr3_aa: CASSWEPSSYEQYF; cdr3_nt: TGCGCCAGCAGCTGGGAGCCTTCCTCCTACGAGCAGTACTTC
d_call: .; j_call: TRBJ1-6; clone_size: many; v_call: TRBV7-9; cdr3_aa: CASSSGDGYNSPLHF; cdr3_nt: TGTGCCAGCAGCTCGGGGGACGGCTATAATTCACCCCTCCACTTT
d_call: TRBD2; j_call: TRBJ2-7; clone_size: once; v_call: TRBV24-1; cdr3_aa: CATGSGSSYEQYF; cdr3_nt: TGTGCCACCGGAAGCGGGAGCTCCTACGAGCAGTACTTC
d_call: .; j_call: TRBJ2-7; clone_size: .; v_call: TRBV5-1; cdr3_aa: CASSGGGHVAFEQYF; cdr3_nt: TGCGCCAGCAGCGGCGGGGGACACGTTGCTTTCGAGCAGTACTTC